This T cell receptor (beta chain) originates from a study of blood T cells in healthy people across ages. Notes on the study in general: When set beside aged donors, long-lived donors presented more naive CD4+ cells and higher diversity.

This clonotype was observed a handful of times. What it binds is not known. This CDR3 region has 15 residues. CDR1 is SGHTA and CDR2 is FQGNSA in the germline V gene. V dropped 0 bases and J dropped 4 bases, with 12 bases sitting between them. Primers used in a second PCR of roughly 6 to 12 cycles were a sample-barcoded 5' primer and a J-beta primer mix. Paired-end reads containing CDR3 totaled no fewer than 3 million for each sample. TCRdb independently ran MiXCR on the 5' RACE reads; one entry per CDR3 protein. Of under 950,000 distinct CDR3 sequences in the sample, 22% were seen once. The chain couples TRBV7-2 to TRBJ1-1; D not resolved. Sample: blood. The source is a man between 70 and 80 years old in good health. DNA for the CDR3: TGTGCCAGCAGCTTAGCGATTAACCATGGCACTGAAGCTTTCTTT. Translated, it gives CASSLAINHGTEAFF.